What follows are 27 T cell receptor beta chains derived from one specimen sequenced in a study of T-cell reconstitution after alpha-beta-depleted transplantation in children. Study results and caveats: One year after transplant, T-cell counts and diversity came mostly from newly produced T cells.

Unique molecular identifiers were used to barcode this TCRbeta library. TCRdb reprocessed the PCR reads via MiXCR and lists one record per CDR3 protein. Of 250,000 to 300,000 distinct CDR3 sequences in the sample, about 7.3% were seen once. Their recognized antigens are unknown. The material sequenced was peripheral blood, taken 360 days after TCRalphabeta/CD19-depleted stem cell transplant. The source is a female patient aged 2-15 years who had a stem cell transplant for Fanconi anemia, so the T cells may come from the graft donor.

Only a few counts were recorded for this clonotype. The chain uses TRBV27 and TRBJ2-1; D is unresolved. Germline V gives CDR1 MNHEY, CDR2 SMNVEV (reference sequence). This CDR3 is built from 12 residues. The V end lost 6 bases, the J end lost 6 bases, and 9 bases lay between the germline ends. CDR3 in amino acids: CASSPHGNEQFF. As DNA, the CDR3 is TGTGCCAGCAGCCCGCATGGCAATGAGCAGTTCTTC.

This chain joins TRBV12-3 or TRBV12-4 and TRBJ2-2; D perhaps matches TRBD2 (5 bases). CDR3 size: 12 residues. With 3 bases removed from V and 10 bases from J, the gap between germline ends came to 9 bases. CDR3 coding DNA: TGTGCCAGCAGTTTCGGGGAACCGGAGCTGTTTTTT. Amino acid sequence: CASSFGEPELFF.

This clonotype has a count of ten or more. The V call is TRBV5-1, the J call TRBJ2-1; 12 bases match TRBD2. CDR1 and CDR2 from the germline V gene are SGHRS and YFSETQ. The CDR3 loop spans 17 amino acids. J gave up 5 bases and V 0 bases, and 6 bases lay outside the gene matches. This chain's CDR3 is CASSLGYLAGGHNEQFF. CDR3 nucleotides: TGCGCCAGCAGCTTGGGGTATCTAGCGGGAGGGCACAATGAGCAGTTCTTC.

There are many counts of this clonotype. This chain links TRBV6-2 or TRBV6-3 with TRBJ2-7, with no clear D. Trimming shortened V by 4 bases and J by 7 bases, and 11 bases separated the two germline ends. Germline V gene lookup returns CDR1 MNHEY and CDR2 SVGEGT. The CDR3 is 12 residues long. The CDR3 loop reads CASSSHLLEQYF. For the CDR3, the DNA is TGTGCCAGCAGTTCTCACCTCCTGGAGCAGTACTTC.

This clonotype was seen at least ten times. The V and J genes are TRBV7-3 and TRBJ2-3, with D tentatively TRBD1 (6 bases). Trimming took off 1 base at V and 1 base at J, with 9 bases between the two ends. The CDR3 is 15 amino acids. Germline CDR1 and CDR2: SGHTA and FQGTGA. The CDR3 is CASSLKGHRTDTQYF. The CDR3 DNA sequence: TGTGCCAGCAGCTTAAAGGGACACCGCACAGATACGCAGTATTTT.

The table lists this clonotype with a few counts. This sequence joins TRBV7-8 and TRBJ2-1; maybe TRBD2 (5 bases). Trimming left V 3 bases short and J 10 bases short, with 19 bases between. In germline, CDR1 is SGHVS, CDR2 FQNEAQ. CDR3 length: 15 residues. The CDR3, as DNA: TGTGCCAGCAGCTTTCTTACCGGGATGATCGTAGAGCAGTTCTTC. Translating gives CASSFLTGMIVEQFF.

This clonotype turned up a few times. The genes are TRBV11-2 and TRBJ2-5, with D tentatively TRBD2 (6 bases). Germline V gene data show CDR1 as SGHAT and CDR2 as FQNNGV. Deletions cut 5 bases from V and 5 bases from J, with 15 bases between. This CDR3 comprises 14 residues. The CDR3 DNA sequence: TGTGCCAGCAGCCTTAGCGGCTTCGGGGAGACCCAGTACTTC. This sequence encodes CASSLSGFGETQYF.

The chain joins TRBV6-1 to TRBJ1-2; D perhaps matches TRBD1 (6 bases). Germline-derived CDR1 and CDR2 are MNHNS and SASEGT. The CDR3 extends over 14 amino acids. V gave up 5 bases and J gave up 2 bases, with 12 bases separating them. CDR3 residues: CASSRSGQNYGYTF. The CDR3 DNA reads TGTGCCAGCAGTCGGTCCGGACAGAACTATGGCTACACCTTC.

This clonotype has ten or more counts. This chain links TRBV20-1 with TRBJ2-6; D is perhaps TRBD1 (5 bases). Germline values: CDR1 DFQATT, CDR2 SNEGSKA (reference sequence). The CDR3 spans 17 residues. V lost 2 bases to trimming and J lost 2 bases, with 16 bases between them. The CDR3 spells CSARRRTKTPGANVLTF. In DNA form, the CDR3 reads TGCAGTGCTAGACGTCGGACAAAAACCCCTGGGGCCAACGTCCTGACTTTC.

This clonotype was detected many times. This sequence joins TRBV25-1 and TRBJ2-7; the D gene is possibly TRBD2 (6 bases). Germline CDR1 and CDR2: MGHDK and SYGVNS. Between the trimmed V and J ends, which lost 6 bases and 3 bases, there was a span of 15 bases. This CDR3 region has 14 residues. The CDR3 nucleotides are TGTGCCAGCAGGGGAGGACGGGCCCACTACGAGCAGTACTTC. It translates to CASRGGRAHYEQYF.

Many counts were recorded for this clonotype. The chain combines TRBV28 with TRBJ2-5, with D perhaps TRBD2 (7 bases). V lost 4 bases and J lost 2, with 20 bases in between. The CDR3 extends over 17 amino acids. Germline V CDR1 and CDR2: MDHEN, SYDVKM. CDR3 in amino acids: CASSYREGEALQETQYF. In nucleotides, the CDR3 is TGTGCCAGCAGTTACAGGGAGGGGGAGGCTTTGCAAGAGACCCAGTACTTC.

V gene TRBV6-1 combines with J gene TRBJ1-5; a weak D match, TRBD1 (5 bases). CDR1 MNHNS and CDR2 SASEGT come from the germline V gene. Trimming left V 1 base short and J 3 bases short, with 16 bases between. The CDR3 consists of 17 residues. DNA of the CDR3: TGTGCCAGCAGTGAAGGACCGTATGGGGCCTACAATCAGCCCCAGCATTTT. Amino acids: CASSEGPYGAYNQPQHF.

This clonotype was recorded at least ten times. The chain combines TRBV7-2 with TRBJ2-7; 7 bases are shared with TRBD1. With V trimmed by 3 bases and J by 0 bases, 2 bases remained unmatched. The CDR3 loop spans 14 amino acids. CDR1 and CDR2 from the germline V gene are SGHTA and FQGNSA. In nucleotides, the CDR3 is TGTGCCAGCAGCTTGGACAGGACCTCCTACGAGCAGTACTTC. Translation gives CASSLDRTSYEQYF.

This chain links TRBV5-1 with TRBJ2-5; no clear D gene. The CDR3 is 12 amino acids. Trimming removed 2 bases at V and 4 bases at J, with 6 bases between. From germline, CDR1 is SGHRS and CDR2 YFSETQ. The CDR3 spells CASSFGLETQYF. DNA of the CDR3: TGCGCCAGCAGCTTCGGTTTAGAGACCCAGTACTTC.

This clonotype was recorded at least ten times. The J gene is TRBJ2-1, the V gene TRBV28; TRBD2 might be the D (6 bases). V lost 6 bases and J lost 13, with 22 bases in between. CDR3 size: 14 residues. Germline-derived CDR1 and CDR2 are MDHEN and SYDVKM. CDR3: CASSPFAGPTGQFF. CDR3 nucleotides: TGTGCCAGCAGCCCCTTTGCGGGACCTACGGGCCAGTTCTTC.

This chain joins TRBV15 and TRBJ2-7; D gene ambiguous. The CDR3 is made up of 15 amino acids. The V gene lost 0 bases and the J gene lost 3 bases, with 12 bases spanning the gap. In germline, CDR1 is LNHNV, CDR2 YYDKDF (reference sequence). CDR3 in amino acids: CATSRDRYSYYEQYF. CDR3 nucleotides: TGTGCCACCAGCAGAGATCGGTACAGTTACTACGAGCAGTACTTC.

This clonotype appeared many times. The J gene is TRBJ1-1, the V gene TRBV20-1; perhaps TRBD1 as D (5 bases). The germline V gene has CDR1 DFQATT and CDR2 SNEGSKA (reference sequence). The CDR3 length is 13 residues. The CDR3 nucleotides read TGCAGCGGATCGGGACGGAAGAACACTGAAGCTTTCTTT. Translating gives CSGSGRKNTEAFF.

There are a few counts of this clonotype. J is TRBJ2-3 and V is TRBV19, with D unresolved. Per germline, CDR1 LNHDA and CDR2 SQIVND (reference sequence). V lost 5 bases to trimming and J lost 5 bases, with 8 bases between them. The CDR3 is made up of 12 amino acids. This chain's CDR3 is CASSALGDTQYF. The CDR3 region has the DNA TGTGCCAGTAGTGCTTTGGGAGATACGCAGTATTTT. The full variable domain, its missing parts supplied by reference TRBV19 and TRBJ2-3, is DGGITQSPKYLFRKEGQNVTLSCEQNLNHDAMYWYRQDPGQGLRLIYYSQIVNDFQKGDIAEGYSVSREKKESFPLTVTSAQKNPTAFYLCASSALGDTQYFGPGTRLTVL.

This clonotype was counted only a few times. The chain links TRBV6-1 to TRBJ1-6, with TRBD1 as a possible D gene (6 bases). V was trimmed by 5 bases and J by 6 bases, leaving 17 bases between them. Germline assignment: CDR1 MNHNS and CDR2 SASEGT. The CDR3 contains 16 residues. Written as DNA, the CDR3 is TGTGCCAGCAGTCGCACAGGGATCAACTTTAATTCACCCCTCCACTTT. Translating it yields CASSRTGINFNSPLHF.

This clonotype was detected many times. The chain carries TRBV29-1 and TRBJ1-1; no reliable D call. Germline lookup yields CDR1 SQVTM and CDR2 ANQGSEA. The CDR3 contains 11 residues. CDR3 DNA sequence: TGCAGTGGTTCGGACCCTACTAGGGCTTTCTTT. Translated, it gives CSGSDPTRAFF.

This clonotype was detected ten times or more. J is TRBJ2-2 and V is TRBV2; the match to TRBD2 covers 9 bases. Germline-derived CDR1 and CDR2 are SNHLY and FYNNEI. The CDR3 totals 14 residues. J lost 4 bases, V lost 8 bases, and 5 bases had no gene match. CDR3 amino acids: CASSRLAATGELFF. The CDR3 bases are TGTGCCAGCTCTCGACTAGCGGCCACCGGGGAGCTGTTTTTT.

Many counts were recorded for this clonotype. V and J are TRBV25-1 and TRBJ1-3, with D unclear. Per germline, CDR1 MGHDK and CDR2 SYGVNS. V was shortened by 6 bases and J by 12 bases, with 18 bases between the two germline ends. CDR3 length: 13 residues. Written as DNA, the CDR3 is TGTGCCAGCAGCAGAGATAAGGGAGTGGGCATATATTTT. Its protein is CASSRDKGVGIYF. The full variable domain, with the rest looked up from reference TRBV25-1 and TRBJ1-3, is EADIYQTPRYLVIGTGKKITLECSQTMGHDKMYWYQQDPGMELHLIHYSYGVNSTEKGDLSSESTVSRIRTEHFPLTLESARPSHTSQYLCASSRDKGVGIYFGEGSWLTVV.

This clonotype was counted a few times. The chain joins TRBV10-3 to TRBJ1-2; 10 bases are shared with TRBD1. Germline V gives CDR1 ENHRY, CDR2 SYGVKD. V lost 10 bases, J lost 5 bases, and 7 bases stayed unmatched. This CDR3 region has 13 residues. The CDR3, as DNA: TGTGCCACCGGCGGGACAGGGGAATATGGCTACACCTTC. Translation gives CATGGTGEYGYTF.

This sequence joins TRBV3-1 and TRBJ2-7, with 8 nucleotides matching TRBD2. The CDR3 loop spans 15 amino acids. V was pared by 4 bases and J by 2 bases, with 7 bases of the junction left unmatched. The germline CDR1 and CDR2 sequences are LGHDT and YNNKEL (reference sequence). This CDR3 is CASSRSGSPTYEQYF. DNA of the CDR3: TGTGCCAGCAGCCGAAGCGGGAGCCCCACCTACGAGCAGTACTTC.

The J gene is TRBJ1-2, the V gene TRBV4-1; unclear D gene. This CDR3 spans 17 amino acids. V was shortened by 1 base and J by 6 bases, with 21 bases between the two germline ends. CDR1 is MGHRA, CDR2 YSYEKL, per germline. Here the CDR3 reads CASSQGPEDSSLHGYTF. The CDR3 bases are TGCGCCAGCAGCCAAGGACCGGAGGACTCTTCTCTCCATGGCTACACCTTC.

V usage is TRBV20-1 and J usage is TRBJ2-7, with 13 bases identical to TRBD2. Germline V gives CDR1 DFQATT, CDR2 SNEGSKA (reference sequence). With 6 bases clipped from V and 0 bases from J, the junction kept 5 bases outside the gene matches. CDR3 length: 15 residues. For the CDR3, the DNA is TGCAGTGCCCCTGGGACTAGCGGGATCTCCTACGAGCAGTACTTC. Translating gives CSAPGTSGISYEQYF.

This clonotype was found a few times. CDR3 nucleotides: TGTGCCAGCAGCCCCGGTCGGCGGGGGGGGTATCAAGAGACCCAGTACTTC. It translates to CASSPGRRGGYQETQYF. The V gene is TRBV7-6, the J gene TRBJ2-5; 9 nucleotides line up with TRBD2. This CDR3 spans 17 amino acids. Germline lookup yields CDR1 SGHVS and CDR2 FNYEAQ. After removal of 5 bases from V and 2 bases from J, the junction contained 12 bases not matched to a gene.